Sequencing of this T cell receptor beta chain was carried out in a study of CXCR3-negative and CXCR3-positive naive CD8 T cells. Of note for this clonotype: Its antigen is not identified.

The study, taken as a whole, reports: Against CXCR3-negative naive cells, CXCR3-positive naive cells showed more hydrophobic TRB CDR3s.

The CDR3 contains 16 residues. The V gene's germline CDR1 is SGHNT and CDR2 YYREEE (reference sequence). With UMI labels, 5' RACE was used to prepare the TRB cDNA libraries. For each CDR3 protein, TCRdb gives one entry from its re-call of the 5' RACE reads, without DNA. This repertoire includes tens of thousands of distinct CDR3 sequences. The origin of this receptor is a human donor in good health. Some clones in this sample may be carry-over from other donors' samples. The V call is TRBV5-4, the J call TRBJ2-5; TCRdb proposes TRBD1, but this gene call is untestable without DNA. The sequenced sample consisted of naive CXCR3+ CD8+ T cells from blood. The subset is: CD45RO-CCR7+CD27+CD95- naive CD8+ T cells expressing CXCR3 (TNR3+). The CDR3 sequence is CASSLEPGTGLETQYF.